This T cell receptor (beta chain) was sequenced during a study of somatic mutations in cytotoxic T cells in rheumatoid arthritis (dated by TCRdb to about 2017). A note on the overall study: Patient peripheral blood (around 30 ml EDTA) was drawn right after diagnosis and before any treatment started. Some T-cell populations stained with V beta antibodies were sorted by flow on a FACSAria II or Sony SH800 to nearly 100% purity, with sorted V beta1+ cells additionally subjected to TCRB sequencing. The study asked whether expanded CD8+ T-cell clones in newly diagnosed, untreated rheumatoid arthritis carry somatic mutations, and used TCRB deep sequencing to characterize clonality. TCRB deep sequencing covered about 60 patients with rheumatoid arthritis along with around 22 healthy controls. The median ages of the patient and control groups were essentially identical.

Results the study describes overall, beyond this receptor: CD8+ T-cell clonality in rheumatoid arthritis patients was not significantly different from that in age-matched healthy controls. An increase of CD8+ clonality with age was seen in patients (Spearman r ~ 0.45) but not in healthy controls. Several identical CD8+ TCRB sequences were found in both blood and synovial fluid, and in about an eighth of the roughly 60 patients the largest CD8+ clone exceeded 20% of CD8+ cells. The slight underrepresentation of TRBV07 in patients was not corrected for multiple comparisons. It was unknown which antigens the expanded CD8+ clones targeted, and their absence from virus-specific databases did not exclude viral specificity.

CD4+ and CD8+ cells were isolated by positive magnetic bead selection on an AutoMACS, and purity was checked by flow cytometry. After a first flow cytometry screen using a TCR V beta antibody panel, clonal expansions were characterized through TCRB deep sequencing of sorted CD8+ fractions. Isolation of peripheral blood mononuclear cells was done through Ficoll-Paque PLUS density gradient separation. Using Nucleospin Tissue or Tissue XS kits, DNA was extracted from CD4-enriched, CD8-enriched or PBMC samples, with quantification by a Qubit 2.0 fluorometer. About this clone itself: The specificity of this receptor is unknown. No conserved phenylalanine or tryptophan ends this CDR3, so it is likely a read error.

The immunoSEQ assay was applied to genomic DNA for TCRB CDR3 sequencing. The authors processed their data as follows. Published virus-specific TCRB sequences were compared with patient CD8+ clones larger than 1%, and only a few matches were found. Only productive TCRB rearrangements were included in the analyses. Clonality was calculated as a Shannon entropy-based productive clonality index, and a clone was defined by a unique TCRB CDR3 sequence. The template counts of each clone relative to the total templates per sample were used to calculate repertoire overlap between two samples. V-gene usage measured by flow cytometry correlated with TCRB sequencing V-gene usage, with a Spearman r of approximately 0.6. Entries here come from immuneACCESS through TCRdb and include only in-frame sequences with V and J called. Some clones fail to appear in such tables; in the studies checked, an unresolved V gene covers under half of the shortfall, and the cause of the remainder is unknown. The DNA gave D and trimming, while V, J and clone size come from that table. The sample yields 9,500 or so clones; around 85% were counted once. The ten largest clones represent approximately 6.9% of the sample.

Inclusive of both ends, the CDR3 amounts to 15 amino acids. The only DNA kept is the CDR3, 45 bases in frame from the first base. V drops 0 bases and J drops 4 bases, leaving 13 bases in between. The germline V gene gives CDR1 as SGHRS and CDR2 as YFSETQ. The sequence derives from an adult with rheumatoid arthritis. Specimen: CD8+ T cells sorted from blood. This sequence uses TRBV5-1 and TRBJ1-2; confidence is insufficient to name the D gene. The sequenced DNA is TGCGCCAGCAGCTTGGGTTCGGGCGCTGGCTATGGCTACACCCTC. Translated, it reads CASSLGSGAGYGYTL.